These T cell receptor beta chains were read from a single sample in a study of tumor-infiltrating lymphocytes in oesophageal squamous cell carcinoma. TCRdb reprocessed the PCR reads with MiXCR, giving one entry per CDR3 protein. The sample holds 9,500 to 11,000 distinct CDR3 sequences; about three fifths are singletons and the top ten take 25% to 40%. The sample consisted of esophageal tumor tissue. These receptors all stem from a male donor with esophageal squamous cell carcinoma. Both conserved end residues are part of each CDR3. D genes are given only for firm matches.

- TRBD1 TRBV25-1 CASLDTPRTGSYEQYF
- - TRBV7-2 CASSSWGTQYF
- TRBD1 TRBV7-2 CASSSGQGGTGELFF
TRBJ2-1 TRBD2 TRBV7-2 CASSFMTSGINEQFF
TRBJ2-1 - TRBV24-1 CATSVDEPSLEQFF
TRBJ2-7 TRBD2 TRBV2 CASKSGRALTAYEQYF
- - TRBV7-2 CASSLDTRNYEQYF
TRBJ2-5 - TRBV12-3/TRBV12-4 CASSLFSGETQYF
- TRBD2 TRBV12-3/TRBV12-4 CASRRNLAGDEQYF
- TRBD2 TRBV7-3 CASSRKAGGPRDEQFF
TRBJ2-1 - TRBV7-2 CASSLSRPAGEQFF
TRBJ2-7 - TRBV7-9 CASSLAVTYEQYF
TRBJ2-5 - TRBV10-3 CAISARLQETQYF
TRBJ2-7 - TRBV7-2 CASSFRGGGGSYEQYF
- TRBD1 TRBV6-1 CASSEPGQGTYEQFF
- - TRBV7-8 CASSPRETQYF
TRBJ2-7 - TRBV7-9 CASSGRKGGYEQYF
TRBJ1-2 - TRBV10-3 CAISDPTGIYGYTF
TRBJ2-2 - TRBV3-1 CASSQGGGTGELFF
TRBJ2-5 - TRBV7-9 CASSLTRGGETQYF
- - TRBV27 CASSTRSGSYEQYF
TRBJ2-5 - TRBV6-8 CASSFPGPRKTQYF
TRBJ2-7 - TRBV7-6 CASSLGYGRGEQYF
TRBJ2-4 - TRBV6-1 CASNPEAAKNIQYF
TRBJ2-7 TRBD1 TRBV5-6 CASSSRDRVGEQYF
- - TRBV7-2 CASSLYRQGGNEQFF
TRBJ2-7 TRBD1 TRBV7-2 CASSQLGQGYEQYF
- - TRBV7-9 CASSLGQAHNEQFF
TRBJ2-5 TRBD2 TRBV28 CASSFLLAGNNEQYF
TRBJ1-1 - TRBV7-8 CASRQFGEGIMNTEAFF
- - TRBV6-1 CASRDDSGWEQYF
TRBJ2-6 - TRBV7-8 CASSLVWGYSPSGANVLTF
TRBJ2-4 - TRBV7-2 CASSLGTDRNIQYF
- TRBD1 TRBV30 CAWSSGGRYEQYF
- - TRBV11-2 CASSLGFEEQYF
- TRBD1 TRBV7-2 CASSLASDRGRGEQYF
TRBJ2-2 - TRBV5-1 CASSQPNTGELFF
- TRBD2 TRBV7-9 CASSPTPLLAGGRNEQFF
- - TRBV12-3/TRBV12-4 CASSYRAGQPQHF
TRBJ2-3 - TRBV7-3 CASSLIGGKADTQYF
- - TRBV12-3/TRBV12-4 CASSLRAVNEQFF